The 18 T cell receptor beta chains below were found in one sample sequenced in a study of blood T cell repertoires in COVID-19. Sequencing used immunoSEQ multiplex PCR; TCRdb keeps in-frame clones, though not all of them. The sample records 150,000 or so clones, approximately 90% being singletons. Sequenced material: PBMCs or T cells enriched from blood (not recorded which). The receptor set was obtained from a man between 50 and 59 years old who had recovered from COVID-19.

This clone was counted a single time. The V and J genes are TRBV19 and TRBJ2-1; 11 bases agree with TRBD2. The ends lost 4 bases at V and 3 bases at J; junction bases unmatched: 5. In germline, CDR1 is LNHDA, CDR2 SQIVND (reference sequence). The CDR3 runs 16 residues. CDR3: CASSSLAGGNYNEQFF. DNA for the CDR3: TGTGCCAGTAGTAGTTTAGCGGGAGGGAACTACAATGAGCAGTTCTTC.

This chain links TRBV28 with TRBJ1-5; TRBD1 matches 10 bases. CDR3 size: 16 residues. Trimming cost V 10 bases and J 3 bases; bases outside gene matches: 12. Germline CDR1 and CDR2: MDHEN and SYDVKM. The CDR3 region is CATLMTGQGNNQPQHF. In DNA form, the CDR3 reads TGTGCCACCCTTATGACGGGACAGGGGAACAATCAGCCCCAGCATTTT.

V and J are TRBV27 and TRBJ2-7, with TRBD2 identical over 8 bases. Germline CDR1 and CDR2: MNHEY and SMNVEV (reference sequence). With 8 bases clipped from V and 3 bases from J, the junction kept 12 bases outside the gene matches. This CDR3 has 15 residues. In DNA form, the CDR3 reads TGTGCCAGCGGCCCCTTGGCGGGGGGTGGCTACGAGCAGTACGTC. It encodes CASGPLAGGGYEQYV.

This clone has a single count. The J gene is TRBJ1-4, the V gene TRBV18; D possibly corresponds to TRBD1 (6 bases). Trimming stripped 3 bases from V and 5 bases from J, with 10 bases between. The V gene's germline CDR1 is KGHSH and CDR2 LQKENI. The CDR3 contains 14 residues. The CDR3, as DNA: TGTGCCAGCTCACCCAGGGGAGTCAATGAAAAACTGTTTTTT. Encoded protein: CASSPRGVNEKLFF.

The chain couples TRBV7-8 to TRBJ1-2, with 10 bases that match TRBD1. V trimming: 0 bases; J trimming: 2 bases; junction bases outside the gene matches: 0. The CDR3 length is 15 residues. CDR1 is SGHVS, CDR2 FQNEAQ, per germline. This CDR3 reads CASSLAGQGNYGYTF. Written as DNA, the CDR3 is TGTGCCAGCAGCTTAGCGGGACAGGGGAACTATGGCTACACCTTC.

The gene calls are TRBV5-6 and TRBJ1-6; the match to TRBD1 covers 8 bases. J lost 7 bases, V lost 0 bases, and 9 bases had no gene match. The CDR3 covers 17 residues. CDR1 and CDR2 from the germline V gene are SGHDT and YYEEEE. The CDR3 region is CASSLGAGGGRNSPLHF. The CDR3, as DNA: TGTGCCAGCAGCTTGGGGGCAGGGGGCGGAAGGAATTCACCCCTCCACTTT. Looking up the rest from reference TRBV5-6 and TRBJ1-6 gives the full variable domain: DAGVTQSPTHLIKTRGQQVTLRCSPKSGHDTVSWYQQALGQGPQFIFQYYEEEERQRGNFPDRFSGHQFPNYSSELNVNALLLGDSALYLCASSLGAGGGRNSPLHFGNGTRLTVT.

The CDR3 nucleotides are TGTGCCATCAGTCGTGACCATGGACAGAACTATGGCTACACCTTC. Translating it yields CAISRDHGQNYGYTF. The chain recombines TRBV10-3 with TRBJ1-2; tentative D call: TRBD1 (6 bases). Germline V lookup: CDR1 ENHRY, CDR2 SYGVKD. CDR3 length equals 15 residues. With 5 bases removed from V and 2 bases from J, the gap between germline ends came to 15 bases.

The gene calls are TRBV5-6 and TRBJ1-1; 9 nucleotides line up with TRBD1. CDR3 size: 14 residues. The J segment lost 5 bases and the V segment lost 0 bases, leaving 2 bases of the junction unmatched. Germline V gene data show CDR1 as SGHDT and CDR2 as YYEEEE. This chain's CDR3 is CASSLVGTGTEAFF. The CDR3 DNA is TGTGCCAGCAGCTTGGTAGGGACAGGGACTGAAGCTTTCTTT.

The chain employs TRBV7-3 and TRBJ2-3, with D tentatively TRBD2 (7 bases). Germline CDR1 is SGHTA and CDR2 is FQGTGA. V was shortened by 4 bases and J by 2 bases, with 16 bases between the two germline ends. The CDR3 covers 16 residues. The CDR3 bases are TGTGCCAGCAGCTCCCAAGGGGGGGCGGTCACAGATACGCAGTATTTT. Translating gives CASSSQGGAVTDTQYF.

This clone was counted only a few times. V and J are TRBV28 and TRBJ1-6; TRBD1 aligns across 8 bases. V lost 6 bases and J lost 7; bases outside the gene matches: 5. The germline V gene encodes CDR1 MDHEN and CDR2 SYDVKM. The CDR3 loop spans 14 amino acids. The CDR3 region is CASSRGPENSPLHF. The CDR3 bases are TGTGCCAGCAGCAGGGGGCCTGAGAATTCACCCCTCCACTTT.

This chain joins TRBV4-1 and TRBJ1-3; a weak D match, TRBD1 (6 bases). V lost 1 base to trimming and J lost 3 bases, with 13 bases between them. The germline V gene encodes CDR1 MGHRA and CDR2 YSYEKL. There are 16 residues in the CDR3. CDR3 in amino acids: CASSQVAGANGNTIYF. CDR3 coding DNA: TGCGCCAGCAGCCAAGTCGCAGGGGCAAATGGAAACACCATATATTTT.

The gene calls are TRBV5-1 and TRBJ1-2; D is undetermined. Trimming took 0 bases from V and 3 from J, leaving 12 bases between them. The CDR3 is 15 residues long. Germline V lookup: CDR1 SGHRS, CDR2 YFSETQ. CDR3 in DNA: TGCGCCAGCAGCTTGGCCGGGCAAGCGGACTATGGCTACACCTTC. This encodes CASSLAGQADYGYTF.

V gene TRBV4-1 combines with J gene TRBJ2-7; 8 positions match TRBD2. CDR3 length equals 17 residues. The trim removed 2 bases at V and 0 bases at J, leaving 9 bases unmatched. CDR1 and CDR2 (germline): MGHRA, YSYEKL. The DNA of the CDR3 is TGCGCCAGCAGCCAACGCCTCTCGGGGGGGGCCTCCTACGAGCAGTACTTC. Amino acid sequence: CASSQRLSGGASYEQYF.

This chain uses TRBV7-3 with TRBJ2-1; 7 positions match TRBD2. CDR3 size: 15 residues. V trimming: 4 bases; J trimming: 0 bases; junction bases outside the gene matches: 3. From germline, CDR1 is SGHTA and CDR2 FQGTGA. The CDR3 bases are TGTGCCAGCAGCTCGCAGCGGGGCTCCTACAATGAGCAGTTCTTC. Translating it yields CASSSQRGSYNEQFF.

The chain couples TRBV30 to TRBJ1-1; 8 nucleotides line up with TRBD1. The trim removed 5 bases at V and 10 bases at J, leaving 9 bases unmatched. The CDR3 contains 12 residues. The germline V gene has CDR1 GTSNPN and CDR2 SVGIG (reference sequence). CDR3 bases: TGTGCCTGGGACAGGGGAGGAGTGGGAGCTTTCTTT. It translates to CAWDRGGVGAFF.

This rearrangement joins TRBV4-1 to TRBJ1-3, with TRBD1 matching over 7 bases. The ends lost 4 bases at V and 2 bases at J; junction bases unmatched: 11. From germline, CDR1 is MGHRA and CDR2 YSYEKL. This CDR3 is 17 amino acids long. Here the CDR3 DNA reads TGCGCCAGCAGCCCACTCCCGCCAGGGGGAACTGGAAACACCATATATTTT. Protein: CASSPLPPGGTGNTIYF.

This sequence joins TRBV19 and TRBJ2-1, with D tentatively TRBD2 (6 bases). CDR3 length equals 18 residues. The V end was cut by 3 bases, the J end by 4 bases, with 22 bases between. In germline, CDR1 is LNHDA, CDR2 SQIVND (reference sequence). The DNA of the CDR3 is TGTGCCAGTAGTATCAAAATACTAGCTCAGTCGTCGTACAATGAGCAGTTCTTC. It yields the protein CASSIKILAQSSYNEQFF.

This chain connects TRBV28 to TRBJ1-5, with a tentative D call TRBD1 (5 bases). The CDR3 loop spans 14 amino acids. The germline V and J ends were trimmed by 6 bases and 3 bases, with 12 bases remaining between them. The germline CDR1 and CDR2 sequences are MDHEN and SYDVKM. The CDR3 region has the DNA TGTGCCAGCAGGGTAGACAGTTCCAATCAGCCCCAGCATTTT. Amino acids: CASRVDSSNQPQHF.